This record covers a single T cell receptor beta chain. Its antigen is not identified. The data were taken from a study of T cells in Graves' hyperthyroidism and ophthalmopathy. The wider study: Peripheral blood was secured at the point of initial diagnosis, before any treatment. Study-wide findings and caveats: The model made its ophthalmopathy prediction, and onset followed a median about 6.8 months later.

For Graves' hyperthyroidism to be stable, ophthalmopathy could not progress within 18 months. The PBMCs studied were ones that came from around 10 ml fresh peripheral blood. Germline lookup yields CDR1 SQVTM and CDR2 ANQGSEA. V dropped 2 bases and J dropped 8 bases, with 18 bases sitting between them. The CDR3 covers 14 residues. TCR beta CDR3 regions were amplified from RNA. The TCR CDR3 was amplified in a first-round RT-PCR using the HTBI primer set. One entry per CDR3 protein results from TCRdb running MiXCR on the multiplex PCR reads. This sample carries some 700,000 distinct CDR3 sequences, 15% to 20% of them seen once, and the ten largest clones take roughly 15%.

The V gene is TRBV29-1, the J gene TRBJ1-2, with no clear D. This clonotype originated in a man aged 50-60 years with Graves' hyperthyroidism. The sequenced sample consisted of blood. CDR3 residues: CSVEPFRGRPGYTF. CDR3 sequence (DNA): TGCAGCGTTGAACCCTTTCGGGGTCGTCCGGGCTACACCTTC.